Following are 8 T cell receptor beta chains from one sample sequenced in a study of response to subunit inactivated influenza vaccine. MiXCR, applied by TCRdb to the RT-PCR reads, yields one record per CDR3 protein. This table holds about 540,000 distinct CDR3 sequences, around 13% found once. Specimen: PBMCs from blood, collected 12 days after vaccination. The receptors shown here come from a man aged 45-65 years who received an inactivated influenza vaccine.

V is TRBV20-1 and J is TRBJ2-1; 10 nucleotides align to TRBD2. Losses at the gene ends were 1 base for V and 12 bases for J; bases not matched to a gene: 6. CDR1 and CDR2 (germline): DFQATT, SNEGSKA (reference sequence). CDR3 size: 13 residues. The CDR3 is CSARGPAGGRQFF. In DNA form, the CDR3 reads TGCAGTGCTAGAGGCCCAGCGGGAGGGAGGCAGTTCTTC.

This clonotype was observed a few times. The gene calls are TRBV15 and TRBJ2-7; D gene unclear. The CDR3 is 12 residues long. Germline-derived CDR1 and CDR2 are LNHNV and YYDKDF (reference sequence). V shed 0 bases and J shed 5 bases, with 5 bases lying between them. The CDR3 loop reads CATSRDSHEQYF. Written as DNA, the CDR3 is TGTGCCACCAGCAGAGATTCCCACGAGCAGTACTTC.

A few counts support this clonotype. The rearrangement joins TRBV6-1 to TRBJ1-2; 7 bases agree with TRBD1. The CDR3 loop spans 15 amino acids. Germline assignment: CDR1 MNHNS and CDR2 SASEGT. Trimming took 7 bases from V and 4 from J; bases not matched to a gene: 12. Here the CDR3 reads CASITTGTDSYGYTF. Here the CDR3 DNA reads TGTGCCAGCATCACCACCGGGACAGATAGCTATGGCTACACCTTC.

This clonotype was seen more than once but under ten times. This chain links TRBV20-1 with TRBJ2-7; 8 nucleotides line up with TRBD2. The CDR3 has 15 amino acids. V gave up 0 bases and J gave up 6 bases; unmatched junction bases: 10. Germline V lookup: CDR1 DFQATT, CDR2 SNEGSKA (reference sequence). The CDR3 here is CSARDRLRLAGEQYF. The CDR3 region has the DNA TGCAGTGCTAGAGATCGGCTCCGGCTAGCGGGCGAGCAGTACTTC.

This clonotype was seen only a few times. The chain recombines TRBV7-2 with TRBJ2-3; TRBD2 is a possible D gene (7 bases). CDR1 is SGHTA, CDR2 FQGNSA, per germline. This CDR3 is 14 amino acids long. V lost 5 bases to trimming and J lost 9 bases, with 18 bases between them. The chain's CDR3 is CASSPDRGGDTQYF. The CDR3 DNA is TGTGCCAGCAGCCCTGATAGAGGGGGGGACACGCAGTATTTT.

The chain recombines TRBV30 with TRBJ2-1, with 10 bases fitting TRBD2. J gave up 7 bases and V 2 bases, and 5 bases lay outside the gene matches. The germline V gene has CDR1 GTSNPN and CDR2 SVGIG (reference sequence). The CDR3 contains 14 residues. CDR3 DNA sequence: TGTGCCTGGAGTTGGGATAGCGGGGGGAATGAGCAGTTCTTC. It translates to CAWSWDSGGNEQFF.

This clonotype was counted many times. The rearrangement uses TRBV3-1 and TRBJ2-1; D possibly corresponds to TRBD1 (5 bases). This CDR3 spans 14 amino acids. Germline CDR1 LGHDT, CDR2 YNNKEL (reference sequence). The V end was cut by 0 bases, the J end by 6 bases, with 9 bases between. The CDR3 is CASSQDRALNEQFF. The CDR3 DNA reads TGTGCCAGCAGCCAAGACAGGGCCCTCAATGAGCAGTTCTTC.

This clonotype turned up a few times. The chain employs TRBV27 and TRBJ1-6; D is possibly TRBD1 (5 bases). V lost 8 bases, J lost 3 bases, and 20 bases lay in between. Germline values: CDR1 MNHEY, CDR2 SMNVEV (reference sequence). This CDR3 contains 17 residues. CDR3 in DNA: TGTGCCAGCGCCTTGAGGGGAGAGGGATACTATAATTCACCCCTCCACTTT. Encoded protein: CASALRGEGYYNSPLHF.